This T cell receptor (beta chain) was recovered during a study of blood T cell repertoires in COVID-19. Study at large: Samples of COVID-19 (acute and convalescent) were obtained from the United States, Italy and Spain.

What the recovered Cohort 3 donors had was two negative PCRs, clearance, or symptom resolution. The CDR3 is made up of 14 amino acids. The germline CDR1 and CDR2 sequences are MNHEY and SMNVEV (reference sequence). V was clipped by 6 bases and J by 8 bases, with 14 bases between them. Generated by immunoSEQ multiplex PCR, the TCRdb table keeps only in-frame clones and is missing some. The sample carries about 280,000 clones, 70% to 90% recorded once. What was sequenced was PBMCs or T cells enriched from blood (not recorded which). The chain has TRBV27 and TRBJ1-6; perhaps TRBD1 as D (5 bases). The TCR was taken from a woman in her thirties or forties who had recovered from COVID-19. The CDR3 nucleotides read TGTGCCAGCAGCAATCTGGGGGGGGATTCACCCCTCCACTTT. Translating it yields CASSNLGGDSPLHF.